Listed here are 30 T cell receptor beta chains from one sample, sequenced in a study of blood T cells in healthy people across ages. Sample-barcoded 5' priming and a J-beta primer mix drove a second PCR of 7 to 11 cycles. TCRdb recomputed calls from the 5' RACE reads with MiXCR, one row per CDR3 protein. The table records 850,000 to 1,100,000 distinct CDR3 sequences, under 40% of them present only once. The sequenced material came from blood. The origin of the receptors is a young man in good health.

The V gene is TRBV20-1, the J gene TRBJ2-1; D remains ambiguous. In germline, CDR1 is DFQATT, CDR2 SNEGSKA (reference sequence). Deletions cut 5 bases from V and 8 bases from J, with 13 bases between. This CDR3 is 12 amino acids long. The CDR3 sequence is CSAAPPPHEQFF. The DNA of the CDR3 is TGCAGTGCTGCTCCCCCCCCACATGAGCAGTTCTTC.

The chain has TRBV6-1 and TRBJ2-1, with 15 bases that match TRBD2. The CDR3 covers 19 residues. The germline V gene has CDR1 MNHNS and CDR2 SASEGT. Germline trimming cut 8 bases from V and 2 bases from J; bases unmatched to any gene: 13. CDR3 sequence (DNA): TGTGCCAGCTCGACCGGACTAGCGGGGGGGCTCGGCCCCTACAATGAGCAGTTCTTC. Protein sequence: CASSTGLAGGLGPYNEQFF.

The chain links TRBV7-6 to TRBJ2-7, with 10 bases lining up with TRBD2. The J call is in doubt because the DNA end fits TRBJ2-5 better. The CDR3 is made up of 13 amino acids. CDR1 and CDR2 from the germline V gene are SGHVS and FNYEAQ. The DNA for the CDR3 is TGTGCCAGCAGCTCTAGCGGGGGAAAGACCCAGTACTTC. Protein: CASSSSGGKTQYF.

This clonotype appeared many times. The CDR3 loop reads CASSHGDSPFYGYTF. As DNA, the CDR3 is TGTGCCAGCAGCCATGGGGACAGCCCCTTCTATGGCTACACCTTC. The J gene is TRBJ1-2, the V gene TRBV4-2, with TRBD1 matching over 7 bases. Germline trimming cut 3 bases from V and 4 bases from J; bases unmatched to any gene: 8. CDR1 is LGHNA, CDR2 YNFKEQ, per germline. The CDR3 consists of 15 residues.

The chain is built from TRBV29-1 and TRBJ2-2, with 7 bases lining up with TRBD1. CDR1 SQVTM and CDR2 ANQGSEA come from the germline V gene. Unmatched junction bases numbered 4, after V lost 3 bases and J lost 9 bases. This CDR3 region has 12 residues. The CDR3 is CSVENRGRELFF. In nucleotides, the CDR3 is TGCAGCGTTGAGAACAGGGGCAGGGAGCTGTTTTTT.

This chain links TRBV3-1 with TRBJ2-4, with 10 bases matching TRBD2. Germline V CDR1 and CDR2: LGHDT, YNNKEL (reference sequence). The CDR3 has 12 residues. With V trimmed by 6 bases and J by 15 bases, 8 bases remained unmatched. CDR3 in amino acids: CASSQSGGALYF. The CDR3 nucleotides are TGTGCCAGCAGTCAAAGCGGGGGGGCGTTGTACTTC.

This clonotype came up a few times. The V gene is TRBV5-1, the J gene TRBJ2-4; TRBD1 agrees at 8 bases. In germline, CDR1 is SGHRS, CDR2 YFSETQ. V lost 4 bases to trimming and J lost 3 bases; unmatched junction nucleotides: 15. This CDR3 has 18 amino acids. CDR3 in amino acids: CASSPWTGRTSSKNIQYF. CDR3 DNA sequence: TGCGCCAGCAGCCCATGGACAGGGAGGACCTCCAGCAAAAACATTCAGTACTTC.

V gene TRBV13 combines with J gene TRBJ1-2; 11 bases match TRBD1. Trimming at V came to 4 bases and at J to 3 bases, leaving 7 bases not matched to a gene. CDR3 length: 16 amino acids. Germline V gives CDR1 PRHDT, CDR2 FYEKMQ (reference sequence). CDR3 residues: CASSSGGTGGHYGYTF. The CDR3 DNA sequence: TGTGCCAGCAGCTCCGGGGGGACAGGGGGTCACTATGGCTACACCTTC.

There are a few counts of this clonotype. This chain uses TRBV28 with TRBJ2-4, with D hard to call. Germline CDR1 is MDHEN and CDR2 is SYDVKM. This CDR3 is built from 16 residues. V lost 2 bases and J lost 0, with 11 bases in between. The CDR3 protein is CASSLVTLVAKNIQYF. The CDR3 nucleotides are TGTGCCAGCAGTTTAGTCACCCTGGTAGCCAAAAACATTCAGTACTTC. The entire variable domain, with the rest obtained from reference TRBV28 and TRBJ2-4, is as follows: DVKVTQSSRYLVKRTGEKVFLECVQDMDHENMFWYRQDPGLGLRLIYFSYDVKMKEKGDIPEGYSVSREKKERFSLILESASTNQTSMYLCASSLVTLVAKNIQYFGAGTRLSVL.

The rearrangement joins TRBV25-1 to TRBJ2-3; 8 nucleotides agree with TRBD1. The V and J ends lost 2 bases and 3 bases, in that order; junction bases with no gene match: 7. The CDR3 covers 16 residues. Germline CDR1 is MGHDK and CDR2 is SYGVNS. CDR3 in amino acids: CASSEQGRGLTDTQYF. CDR3 nucleotides: TGTGCCAGCAGTGAACAGGGCAGGGGGCTTACAGATACGCAGTATTTT.

This clonotype was recorded at least ten times. The chain has TRBV5-1 and TRBJ1-5; no reliable D call. Germline V CDR1 and CDR2: SGHRS, YFSETQ. With 4 bases removed from V and 6 bases from J, the gap between germline ends came to 11 bases. CDR3 length equals 13 residues. CDR3 region: CASSADISQPQHF. The DNA of the CDR3 is TGCGCCAGCAGCGCTGACATTAGTCAGCCCCAGCATTTT.

This clonotype was detected only a few times. The gene calls are TRBV7-9 and TRBJ1-6; no firm D call. Germline CDR1 is SEHNR and CDR2 is FQNEAQ (reference sequence). V was pared by 2 bases and J by 6 bases, with 8 bases between. The CDR3 contains 14 residues. CDR3 DNA: TGTGCCAGCAGCTTATCACAGAGTAATTCACCCCTCCACTTT. Translating it yields CASSLSQSNSPLHF.

The chain joins TRBV9 to TRBJ1-1; 7 bases match TRBD1. The germline CDR1 and CDR2 sequences are SGDLS and YYNGEE. The CDR3 is 16 residues long. V gave up 4 bases and J gave up 4 bases; unmatched junction bases: 13. The CDR3 bases are TGTGCCAGCAGCACTAGAGCCGACAGGGTAGGCACTGAAGCTTTCTTT. It is translated as CASSTRADRVGTEAFF.

This clonotype was picked up a small number of times. The rearrangement links TRBV9 to TRBJ1-6, with a possible D match to TRBD1 (6 bases). V lost 7 bases and J lost 7, with 27 bases in between. CDR1 is SGDLS, CDR2 YYNGEE, per germline. This CDR3 comprises 18 residues. CDR3 amino acids: CASLIIQGGALWNSPLHF. Written as DNA, the CDR3 is TGTGCCAGCCTAATAATACAGGGAGGAGCGCTATGGAATTCACCCCTCCACTTT.

The rearrangement joins TRBV9 to TRBJ1-2; D call uncertain. CDR3 length: 17 amino acids. Trimming stripped 3 bases from V and 4 bases from J, with 22 bases between. CDR1 and CDR2 from the germline V gene are SGDLS and YYNGEE. Here the CDR3 DNA reads TGTGCCAGCAGCGAAGACCACTCTGTCCGGCTGGGCTATGGCTACACCTTC. Its translation is CASSEDHSVRLGYGYTF.

This clonotype occurred a few times. This chain links TRBV7-3 with TRBJ2-5, with D perhaps TRBD1 or TRBD2 (5 bases each). In germline, CDR1 is SGHTA, CDR2 FQGTGA. Trimming shortened V by 4 bases and J by 2 bases, and 11 bases separated the two germline ends. The CDR3 consists of 14 residues. The chain's CDR3 is CASSYQGEQETQYF. CDR3 bases: TGTGCCAGCAGCTACCAGGGAGAACAAGAGACCCAGTACTTC.

V and J are TRBV7-9 and TRBJ2-5, with 7 bases fitting TRBD1. TRBJ2-7 matches the DNA end more closely, so the J call is doubtful. The CDR3 spans 13 residues. Per germline, CDR1 SEHNR and CDR2 FQNEAQ (reference sequence). The CDR3 sequence is CASSETGEYEQYF. In DNA form, the CDR3 reads TGTGCCAGCAGCGAAACAGGGGAGTACGAGCAGTACTTC.

As DNA, the CDR3 is TGTGCCAGCAGCTTATGGGTTGGGGGGCAGTCTGAAGCTTTCTTT. It codes for CASSLWVGGQSEAFF. The V and J genes are TRBV7-2 and TRBJ1-1, with a tentative D call TRBD1 (6 bases). V was shortened by 2 bases and J by 6 bases, with 16 bases between the two germline ends. This CDR3 is 15 amino acids long. Germline CDR1 is SGHTA and CDR2 is FQGNSA.

The chain recombines TRBV7-2 with TRBJ2-3; perhaps TRBD1 as D (5 bases). Germline V gene lookup returns CDR1 SGHTA and CDR2 FQGNSA. V lost 5 bases to trimming and J lost 4 bases, with 19 bases between them. The CDR3 consists of 16 residues. CDR3: CASSPTDGRAPDTQYF. The DNA of the CDR3 is TGTGCCAGCAGCCCTACGGATGGCAGGGCGCCAGATACGCAGTATTTT.

This clonotype has a handful of counts. The chain couples TRBV30 to TRBJ1-1; D gene uncertain. Trimming pared 4 bases from V and 0 bases from J, leaving 6 bases between. This CDR3 spans 12 amino acids. Per germline, CDR1 GTSNPN and CDR2 SVGIG (reference sequence). CDR3 coding DNA: TGTGCCTGGAACCGCTTGAACACTGAAGCTTTCTTT. Translation: CAWNRLNTEAFF.

This clonotype has a handful of counts. The J gene is TRBJ1-2, the V gene TRBV4-3; the D gene is possibly TRBD1 (5 bases). The CDR3 totals 16 residues. V was cut by 0 bases and J by 4 bases, with 15 bases left in between. Germline CDR1 reads LGHNA; CDR2 reads YSLEER. CDR3 coding DNA: TGCGCCAGCAGCCAAGAAGCGAGTCGGGGACCCTATGGCTACACCTTC. Encoded protein: CASSQEASRGPYGYTF.

The chain recombines TRBV20-1 with TRBJ1-1; D gene unclear. Germline loops: CDR1 DFQATT, CDR2 SNEGSKA (reference sequence). V lost 0 bases and J 2 bases, leaving 7 bases between the germline ends. CDR3 length equals 13 residues. CDR3 bases: TGCAGTGCTAGAGATTGGGTAAACACTGAAGCTTTCTTT. Residues: CSARDWVNTEAFF.

This chain connects TRBV14 to TRBJ1-6; TRBD1 might be the D (6 bases). Trimming cost V 3 bases and J 9 bases, with 18 bases left between them. The CDR3 sequence is 16 residues long. Germline lookup yields CDR1 SGHDN and CDR2 FVKESK. The CDR3 DNA reads as TGTGCCAGCAGCCATTTGCTCGGGGGCTGGAGTTCACCCCTCCACTTT. This translates into CASSHLLGGWSSPLHF.

The gene calls are TRBV20-1 and TRBJ2-1; TRBD2 might be the D (6 bases). With 8 bases removed from V and 3 bases from J, the gap between germline ends came to 17 bases. Germline-derived CDR1 and CDR2 are DFQATT and SNEGSKA (reference sequence). The CDR3 totals 14 residues. This CDR3 is CSLPDSGIYNEQFF. The DNA of the CDR3 is TGCAGTCTCCCGGATAGCGGAATCTACAATGAGCAGTTCTTC.

This clonotype was recorded a few times. The chain recombines TRBV3-1 with TRBJ2-1, with D possibly being TRBD2 (6 bases). Germline V gene data show CDR1 as LGHDT and CDR2 as YNNKEL (reference sequence). Trimming took 4 bases from V and 5 from J, leaving 12 bases between them. This CDR3 has 14 amino acids. The CDR3 sequence: CASSPARRDNEQFF. In nucleotides, the CDR3 is TGTGCCAGCAGCCCCGCCCGGAGGGACAATGAGCAGTTCTTC.

This clonotype is a singleton in its sample. One junction end does not reproduce the germline sequence, and a read error may be involved. The chain couples TRBV5-1 to TRBJ2-1; the match to TRBD2 covers 13 bases. CDR1 SGHRS and CDR2 YFSETQ come from the germline V gene. The CDR3 spans 21 residues. The CDR3 DNA is TGCGCCAGCAGCTTCTACCCTCTGGGACTAGCGGGGTTCAGCTCCTACAATGGGCAGTTCTTC. Encoded protein: CASSFYPLGLAGFSSYNGQFF.

The V and J genes are TRBV9 and TRBJ1-6; no clear D gene. CDR3 length equals 14 residues. Per the germline V gene, CDR1 is SGDLS and CDR2 is YYNGEE. V lost 4 bases, J lost 5 bases, and 10 bases lay in between. The CDR3 bases are TGTGCCAGCAGCCCACGACTGAATAATTCACCCCTCCACTTT. It is translated as CASSPRLNNSPLHF.

In this sample, this clonotype turned up a few times. The CDR3: CASEVGFEETQYF. CDR3 DNA sequence: TGTGCCAGCGAAGTGGGGTTCGAGGAGACCCAGTACTTC. The J gene is TRBJ2-5, the V gene TRBV3-1; D unclear. The CDR3 contains 13 residues. Trimming took 8 bases from V and 5 from J, leaving 15 bases between them. Germline loops: CDR1 LGHDT, CDR2 YNNKEL (reference sequence).

This clonotype was seen a few times. The chain is built from TRBV20-1 and TRBJ2-1; D possibly corresponds to TRBD1 (7 bases). The V gene lost 2 bases and the J gene lost 7 bases, with 15 bases spanning the gap. Per the germline V gene, CDR1 is DFQATT and CDR2 is SNEGSKA (reference sequence). The CDR3 is 14 residues long. The CDR3 DNA reads as TGCAGTGCTAGACTAGGGGGCCGGGGGAATGAGCAGTTCTTC. This translates into CSARLGGRGNEQFF.

The sample holds one count of this clonotype. The J gene is TRBJ1-1, the V gene TRBV9; 11 bases match TRBD1. The CDR3 spans 15 residues. V dropped 0 bases and J dropped 4; count of bases not matched to a gene: 2. CDR1 SGDLS and CDR2 YYNGEE come from the germline V gene. This chain's CDR3 is CASSVVGTGGTEAFF. CDR3 DNA sequence: TGTGCCAGCAGCGTAGTGGGGACAGGGGGCACTGAAGCTTTCTTT.